This note documents a single T cell receptor beta chain sequence. Its antigen is as yet unknown. This sample was included in a study of OX40 agonist ivuxolimab in advanced cancers. About the research overall: Anti-PD-1, anti-PD-L1 or anti-CTLA-4 therapy given earlier was allowed, and around 40% had some.

V shed 5 bases and J 0 bases; nucleotides not matched to a gene: 1. Germline values: CDR1 LNHDA, CDR2 SQIVND (reference sequence). The CDR3 covers 16 residues. Findings and limits, study-wide: More expanded clones were seen, on average, in CD8+ T cells than in CD4+. CD4+ and CD8+ blood T cells expanded clonally by week 6 at 0.1 to 3.0 mg/kg. Certain nonresponders additionally had low normalized T-cell clonal expansion.

The protocol was immunoSEQ multiplex PCR, while the TCRdb copy is restricted to in-frame clones and leaves out a portion. This table has some 40,000 clones, roughly 83% appearing once. The chain uses TRBV19 and TRBJ2-2, with 12 bases aligning to TRBD2. The sample in question was CD4+ or CD8+ T cells sorted from blood, obtained in a trial of the OX40 agonist ivuxolimab. The sequence came from an adult with an advanced solid tumor such as melanoma, head and neck, liver or kidney cancer. CDR3 bases: TGTGCCAGTAGTTGGACTAGCGGGGCGAACACCGGGGAGCTGTTTTTT. Translated: CASSWTSGANTGELFF.